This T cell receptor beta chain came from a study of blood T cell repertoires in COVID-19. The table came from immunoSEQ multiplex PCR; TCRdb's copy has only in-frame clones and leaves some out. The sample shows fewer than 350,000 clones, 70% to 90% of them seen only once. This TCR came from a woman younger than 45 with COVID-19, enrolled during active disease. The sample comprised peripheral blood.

CDR3 residues: CASSFTGAGGELFF. The CDR3 DNA reads TGTGCCAGCAGTTTCACAGGGGCGGGCGGGGAGCTGTTTTTT. The J gene is TRBJ2-2, the V gene TRBV5-6; 7 bases line up with TRBD1. The CDR3 covers 14 residues. V lost 5 bases and J lost 7; bases outside the gene matches: 8. The germline V gene has CDR1 SGHDT and CDR2 YYEEEE. Looking up the rest from reference TRBV5-6 and TRBJ2-2 gives the full variable domain: DAGVTQSPTHLIKTRGQQVTLRCSPKSGHDTVSWYQQALGQGPQFIFQYYEEEERQRGNFPDRFSGHQFPNYSSELNVNALLLGDSALYLCASSFTGAGGELFFGEGSRLTVL.